This record looks at one T cell receptor (beta chain) sequence and its context. The antigen is unknown. Deletions cut 5 bases from V and 0 bases from J, with 5 bases between. Looked up from germline, CDR1 is SQVTM and CDR2 is ANQGSEA. The CDR3 runs to 13 residues. This record comes from a study of T-cell memory formation after mild COVID-19. 5'RACE primed at constant segments yielded TCR alpha and TCR beta cDNA libraries bearing sample barcodes and UMIs. TCRdb recomputed calls from the 5' RACE reads with MiXCR, one row per CDR3 protein. This table has approximately 400,000 distinct CDR3 sequences, around 17% appearing once. The study's findings and limits: Pre-infection memory held some responding clones, suggesting pre-existing cross-reactive T cells responded. Contracting CD4+ clones sat mainly in CM and EM; CD8+ in EMRA. CD4/CD8 balance characterized clones contracting day 15 to 85, and CD4+ skew characterized later expanders.

The receptor was derived from a young man who had mild COVID-19 (a few samples of this study predate the infection). Cell type and time point are not known. Sample: PBMCs or a T cell subset sorted from them (not recorded which). The V call is TRBV29-1, the J call TRBJ2-6; D gene unclear. This chain's CDR3 is CSVRTSGANVLTF. The CDR3 DNA reads TGCAGCGTTCGAACCTCTGGGGCCAACGTCCTGACTTTC.